Following are 15 T cell receptor beta chains from one sample sequenced in a study of T-cell reconstitution after alpha-beta-depleted transplantation in children. Preparation of the TCRbeta library was carried out with unique molecular identifiers. TCRdb reprocessed the PCR reads via MiXCR and lists one record per CDR3 protein. The data show 600,000 or so distinct CDR3 sequences, 23% seen once. The source material was PBMCs, mostly from graft donor cells, sampled 360 days after TCRalphabeta/CD19-depleted stem cell transplant. The receptors derive from a boy in the first two years of life who had a stem cell transplant for acute myeloid leukemia, so the T cells may come from the graft donor.

CDR3 sequence reads: CSARDSSGGSYNEQFF. DNA for the CDR3: TGCAGTGCTAGAGATAGTAGCGGGGGTTCCTACAATGAGCAGTTCTTC. The rearrangement joins TRBV20-1 to TRBJ2-1, with 9 positions matching TRBD2. J gave up 1 base and V 0 bases, and 4 bases lay outside the gene matches. Germline assignment: CDR1 DFQATT and CDR2 SNEGSKA (reference sequence). The CDR3 is 16 residues long.

This clonotype occurred many times. The genes are TRBV2 and TRBJ1-6, with a possible D match to TRBD1 (6 bases). Trimming left V 4 bases short and J 10 bases short, with 14 bases between. The CDR3 loop spans 14 amino acids. The germline V gene has CDR1 SNHLY and CDR2 FYNNEI. The CDR3 is CASSAQQGMSPLHF. CDR3 coding DNA: TGTGCCAGCAGTGCGCAACAGGGAATGTCACCCCTCCACTTT.

A few counts support this clonotype. This chain connects TRBV7-6 to TRBJ2-3; D is undetermined. The CDR3 is made up of 14 amino acids. The V end was cut by 5 bases, the J end by 3 bases, with 12 bases between. Germline V gives CDR1 SGHVS, CDR2 FNYEAQ. CDR3 nucleotide sequence: TGTGCCAGCAGCCCTCGGTTGGGTACAGATACGCAGTATTTT. Protein sequence: CASSPRLGTDTQYF.

This clonotype was found a few times. This sequence joins TRBV9 and TRBJ2-2; D not certain. Trimming left V 1 base short and J 5 bases short, with 3 bases between. The CDR3 has 12 amino acids. Per the germline V gene, CDR1 is SGDLS and CDR2 is YYNGEE. This CDR3 is CASSVQTGELFF. The DNA of the CDR3 is TGTGCCAGCAGCGTACAAACCGGGGAGCTGTTTTTT. Using reference TRBV9 and TRBJ2-2 for the parts outside the CDR3, the full variable domain is DSGVTQTPKHLITATGQRVTLRCSPRSGDLSVYWYQQSLDQGLQFLIQYYNGEERAKGNILERFSAQQFPDLHSELNLSSLELGDSALYFCASSVQTGELFFGEGSRLTVL.

The chain combines TRBV24-1 with TRBJ2-3; no firm D call. Germline V lookup: CDR1 KGHDR, CDR2 SFDVKD. V gave up 1 base and J gave up 1 base, with 2 bases separating them. The CDR3 runs 13 residues. Here the CDR3 DNA reads TGTGCCACCAGTGATTTCCGCACAGATACGCAGTATTTT. Translation gives CATSDFRTDTQYF.

This clonotype was counted a few times. The chain uses TRBV20-1 and TRBJ1-5; 7 bases match TRBD1. Germline V lookup: CDR1 DFQATT, CDR2 SNEGSKA (reference sequence). The CDR3 extends over 14 amino acids. Trimming cost V 6 bases and J 4 bases; bases outside gene matches: 9. The CDR3 spells CSAGTEGNNQPQHF. The CDR3 nucleotides are TGCAGTGCCGGGACAGAGGGGAATAATCAGCCCCAGCATTTT.

This clonotype turned up a few times. This sequence joins TRBV30 and TRBJ2-3; perhaps TRBD1 as D (6 bases). Deletions cut 0 bases from V and 2 bases from J, with 9 bases between. Germline V gene lookup returns CDR1 GTSNPN and CDR2 SVGIG (reference sequence). The CDR3 loop spans 14 amino acids. In DNA form, the CDR3 reads TGTGCCTGGAGTGTAAGGGGGTACACAGATACGCAGTATTTT. Translated: CAWSVRGYTDTQYF.

This clonotype was seen repeatedly, ten times or more. The chain joins TRBV12-3 or TRBV12-4 to TRBJ2-1; D is uncertain. The CDR3 length is 14 residues. Deletions cut 3 bases from V and 5 bases from J, with 11 bases between. In DNA form, the CDR3 reads TGTGCCAGCAGTTTGTCTGGGTCCAACAATGAGCAGTTCTTC. Its translation: CASSLSGSNNEQFF.

Many counts were recorded for this clonotype. CDR3 in DNA: TGCAGTGCTTCCACCGGGACAGGCTCTCTAGAGCAGTACGTC. Translating gives CSASTGTGSLEQYV. The rearrangement joins TRBV20-1 to TRBJ2-7; the match to TRBD1 covers 8 bases. The CDR3 loop spans 14 amino acids. With V trimmed by 5 bases and J by 7 bases, 13 bases remained unmatched. CDR1 DFQATT and CDR2 SNEGSKA come from the germline V gene (reference sequence).

V gene TRBV11-2 combines with J gene TRBJ2-2; D is unresolved. Germline V gene lookup returns CDR1 SGHAT and CDR2 FQNNGV. The CDR3 loop spans 15 amino acids. Trimming pared 5 bases from V and 2 bases from J, leaving 12 bases between. The CDR3 spells CASSPGSPNTGELFF. Here the CDR3 DNA reads TGTGCCAGCAGCCCCGGAAGTCCAAACACCGGGGAGCTGTTTTTT.

V is TRBV5-6 and J is TRBJ2-7; D is possibly TRBD1 (8 bases). CDR1 is SGHDT, CDR2 YYEEEE, per germline. V gave up 3 bases and J gave up 5 bases, with 18 bases separating them. CDR3 length equals 15 residues. CDR3 in DNA: TGTGCCAGCAGCTCCTCTCACAGGGGGGGGAACGAGCAGTACTTC. The encoded protein is CASSSSHRGGNEQYF.

This clonotype has a count of ten or more. The J gene is TRBJ2-7, the V gene TRBV29-1; D gene uncertain. V was shortened by 2 bases and J by 0 bases, with 11 bases between the two germline ends. This CDR3 has 14 amino acids. The V gene's germline CDR1 is SQVTM and CDR2 ANQGSEA. DNA for the CDR3: TGCAGCGTTGAATTTGCGGTTGGCTCCTACGAGCAGTACTTC. Translated: CSVEFAVGSYEQYF.

This clonotype was detected many times. This chain links TRBV7-2 with TRBJ2-1; D unclear. The CDR3 runs to 15 residues. V dropped 0 bases and J dropped 7 bases, with 13 bases sitting between them. The germline V gene encodes CDR1 SGHTA and CDR2 FQGNSA. The DNA of the CDR3 is TGTGCCAGCAGCTTAGCGGGAATGACACGGAATGAGCAGTTCTTC. Translated, it gives CASSLAGMTRNEQFF.

This clonotype was seen repeatedly, ten times or more. The chain has TRBV12-3 or TRBV12-4 and TRBJ2-7, with D possibly being TRBD1 (5 bases). There are 14 residues in the CDR3. Trimming pared 6 bases from V and 1 base from J, leaving 13 bases between. In DNA form, the CDR3 reads TGTGCCAGCAGCATTAGGGGTAGTTCCTACGAGCAGTACTTC. Protein sequence: CASSIRGSSYEQYF.

This clonotype was counted between two and nine times. The chain is built from TRBV7-2 and TRBJ2-7, with D possibly TRBD1 on 6 matching bases. This CDR3 comprises 13 residues. Trimming left V 8 bases short and J 0 bases short, with 11 bases between. Germline-derived CDR1 and CDR2 are SGHTA and FQGNSA. The CDR3 region has the DNA TGTGCCAGCTCGGGACAAAACTCCTACGAGCAGTACTTC. Its protein product is CASSGQNSYEQYF.